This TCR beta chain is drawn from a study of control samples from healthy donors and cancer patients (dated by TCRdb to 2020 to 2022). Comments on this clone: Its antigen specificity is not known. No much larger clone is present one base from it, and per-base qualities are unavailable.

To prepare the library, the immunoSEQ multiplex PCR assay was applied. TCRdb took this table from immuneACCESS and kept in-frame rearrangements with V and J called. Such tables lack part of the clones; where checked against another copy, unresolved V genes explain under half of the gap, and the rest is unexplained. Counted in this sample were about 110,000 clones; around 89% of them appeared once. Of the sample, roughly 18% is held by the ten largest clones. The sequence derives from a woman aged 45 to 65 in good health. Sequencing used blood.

The CDR3 in this case is CASSSLDRRGDYEQYF. The sequence in DNA is TGTGCCAGCAGCTCCCTGGACAGGAGGGGGGACTACGAGCAGTACTTC. The chain is made from TRBV11-2 and TRBJ2-7, and the D gene may be TRBD1, 7 bases matching. Sequences SGHAT (CDR1) and FQNNGV (CDR2) are obtained from the germline V gene. The CDR3 numbers 16 residues from cysteine through phenylalanine. Only CDR3 DNA remains: 48 bases, in frame from the first base. The junction shows trimming of 4 bases on V and 3 bases on J, plus 19 bases between the germline ends.